This T cell receptor beta chain was sequenced for a study of T cell clonotyping in hematopoietic cell transplantation. Regarding the study as a whole: Higher Inverse Simpson Index values in graft donor and pretransplant recipient predicted broader posttransplant TCR diversity. At the given depth, recipient repertoires were over 95% de novo clonotypes. No sorting was done, leaving CD4 and CD8 contributions mixed. Pathologically expanded recipient clonotypes increased progressively from day 30 to day 180 as diversity fell.

The V and J ends lost 6 bases and 4 bases respectively, with 21 bases between them. Germline CDR1 reads LNHDA; CDR2 reads SQIVND (reference sequence). The CDR3 is made up of 16 amino acids. Turning to this clone: Its target is not known.

Produced via immunoSEQ multiplex PCR; TCRdb's table is partial and in-frame only. The sample shows 28,000 or so clones, approximately 94% of them seen only once. Specimen: peripheral blood mononuclear cells. The chain links TRBV19 to TRBJ1-1; possible D gene TRBD1, 6 bases. The sequence was collected from a man aged 45-60 years in good health. Some clones in this sample may be carry-over from other donors' samples. The CDR3: CASSWDESGAFTEAFF. CDR3 DNA: TGTGCCAGTAGCTGGGACGAGTCAGGGGCTTTCACTGAAGCTTTCTTT.